This T cell receptor beta chain was captured by sequencing in a study of blood T cell repertoires in COVID-19. Study in general: Donors in the United States, Italy and Spain gave samples during acute or convalescent COVID-19.

V lost 4 bases to trimming and J lost 4 bases; unmatched junction nucleotides: 7. The CDR3 spans 16 residues. Germline V lookup: CDR1 LNHDA, CDR2 SQIVND (reference sequence). Authors' methods: Counts of nucleated cells, estimated from reference gene primer amplification, were obtained. Generated by immunoSEQ multiplex PCR, the TCRdb table keeps only in-frame clones and is missing some. The DNA gave D and trimming, while V, J and clone size come from that table. This table holds about 220,000 clones, about four fifths found once. The chain carries TRBV19 and TRBJ2-1; 10 bases line up with TRBD2. Sequencing was done on a sample of peripheral blood. This clonotype originated in a woman in her twenties or thirties who had recovered from COVID-19. The CDR3 sequence: CASSTHRTSGYNEQFF. DNA of the CDR3: TGTGCCAGTAGTACCCATCGGACTAGCGGATACAATGAGCAGTTCTTC.